One sample yielded the 11 T cell receptor beta chains listed below, sequenced in a study of T cell responses to AZD1222 COVID-19 vaccine. The assay was immunoSEQ multiplex PCR, and TCRdb's table has in-frame clones only and misses some. The sample lists 60,000 to 85,000 clones, roughly 80% occurring once. The sample in question was peripheral blood, obtained 28 days after the second dose of the MenACWY control vaccine. These receptors were collected from an adult who received the MenACWY meningococcal vaccine as a control.

J is TRBJ2-7 and V is TRBV6-5; D remains ambiguous. The ends were cut back, 1 base at V and 3 bases at J, with 7 bases in the middle. This CDR3 has 13 residues. CDR1 and CDR2 (germline): MNHEY, SVGAGI. CDR3 sequence (DNA): TGTGCCAGCAGTTACTTGCCAGGCTACGAGCAGTACTTC. Its protein is CASSYLPGYEQYF.

This chain connects TRBV29-1 to TRBJ1-1, with a weak D call TRBD1 (5 bases). The CDR3 is 12 residues long. Trimming took off 7 bases at V and 1 base at J, with 10 bases between the two ends. Germline V gene data show CDR1 as SQVTM and CDR2 as ANQGSEA. The CDR3 loop reads CSGWGPNTEAFF. Here the CDR3 DNA reads TGCAGCGGCTGGGGACCGAACACTGAAGCTTTCTTT.

The rearrangement links TRBV12-3 or TRBV12-4 to TRBJ2-1; D gene unclear. The V and J ends lost 5 bases and 9 bases respectively, with 8 bases between them. There are 11 residues in the CDR3. CDR3 sequence: CASSAVSEQFF. In DNA form, the CDR3 reads TGTGCCAGCAGTGCGGTGAGTGAGCAGTTCTTC.

This clone was seen only once. This chain connects TRBV11-2 to TRBJ2-1; D gene ambiguous. The ends were cut back, 1 base at V and 7 bases at J, with 8 bases in the middle. Germline V gene data show CDR1 as SGHAT and CDR2 as FQNNGV. This CDR3 is 13 amino acids long. CDR3 nucleotide sequence: TGTGCCAGCAGCTTAGTTCCCATAAATGAGCAGTTCTTC. This gives the protein CASSLVPINEQFF.

The chain combines TRBV4-3 with TRBJ2-5; a weak D match, TRBD2 (6 bases). Germline assignment: CDR1 LGHNA and CDR2 YSLEER. Trimming shortened V by 0 bases and J by 5 bases, and 16 bases separated the two germline ends. This CDR3 comprises 16 residues. The CDR3 here is CASSQDAGSGLETQYF. Here the CDR3 DNA reads TGCGCCAGCAGCCAAGATGCGGGGTCCGGGCTGGAGACCCAGTACTTC.

This chain links TRBV18 with TRBJ1-1; a weak D match, TRBD1 (5 bases). Germline CDR1 is KGHSH and CDR2 is LQKENI. This CDR3 is 13 amino acids long. V was clipped by 6 bases and J by 1 base, with 9 bases between them. This chain's CDR3 is CASSGGRNTEAFF. The CDR3 DNA reads as TGTGCCAGCTCTGGGGGGAGGAACACTGAAGCTTTCTTT.

V is TRBV10-3 and J is TRBJ1-2; D is possibly TRBD1 (6 bases). The CDR3 contains 14 residues. V was clipped by 6 bases and J by 4 bases, with 15 bases between them. The germline gives CDR1 ENHRY, CDR2 SYGVKD. The CDR3 loop is CAIRGLGAAYGYTF. The CDR3 coding sequence is TGTGCCATCAGGGGTCTGGGGGCGGCCTATGGCTACACCTTC.

This sequence joins TRBV7-9 and TRBJ2-5; TRBD1 matches 10 bases. CDR1 and CDR2 (germline): SEHNR, FQNEAQ (reference sequence). The ends lost 7 bases at V and 7 bases at J; junction bases unmatched: 9. The CDR3 totals 14 residues. CDR3 amino acids: CASTLGGQGGTQYF. The CDR3 DNA is TGTGCCAGCACCCTTGGAGGACAGGGGGGGACCCAGTACTTC.

The gene calls are TRBV5-6 and TRBJ2-1, with D unresolved. V lost 0 bases and J lost 7, with 8 bases in between. Germline V gene sequence: CDR1 SGHDT, CDR2 YYEEEE. The CDR3 length is 13 residues. CDR3 sequence reads: CASSLGLGNEQFF. DNA for the CDR3: TGTGCCAGCAGCTTGGGTCTGGGTAATGAGCAGTTCTTC. Drawing the rest from reference TRBV5-6 and TRBJ2-1, the complete variable domain is DAGVTQSPTHLIKTRGQQVTLRCSPKSGHDTVSWYQQALGQGPQFIFQYYEEEERQRGNFPDRFSGHQFPNYSSELNVNALLLGDSALYLCASSLGLGNEQFFGPGTRLTVL.

The V and J genes are TRBV21-1 and TRBJ2-2; the table calls TRBD2, which could not be checked here. TRBV21-1 is a known pseudogene. The CDR3 consists of 15 residues. The CDR3 DNA reads as TGTGCCAGCACCCCGAGGGCGGTCGTCGCCGGGGAGCTGTTTTTT. Residues: CASTPRAVVAGELFF.

This sequence joins TRBV6-5 and TRBJ2-1; either TRBD1 or TRBD2 may supply D (5 bases each). The CDR3 sequence is 15 residues long. The V end lost 6 bases, the J end lost 0 bases, and 12 bases lay between the germline ends. Germline CDR1 is MNHEY and CDR2 is SVGAGI. This chain's CDR3 is CASRRGSSSYNEQFF. CDR3 in DNA: TGTGCCAGCAGACGGGGCTCGAGCTCCTACAATGAGCAGTTCTTC.